The rows below give T cell receptor beta chains drawn from one sample of a study of T cell changes during pregnancy in multiple sclerosis. Sequenced by immunoSEQ multiplex PCR; TCRdb stores in-frame clones only, minus some. In the table there are tens of thousands of clones, 85% to 95% of which are singletons. The sample in question was peripheral blood, obtained in the first trimester of pregnancy. Receptors originate from a female donor with multiple sclerosis, enrolled in a pregnancy study. Both conserved end residues are trimmed from each CDR3. A D gene is named only where the DNA matches it firmly. Rows may omit the clone size; those that give it use once, few, many or a size class.

J | V | size | D | CDR3
TRBJ1-5 | TRBV7-2 | . | . | ASSFGRTEYSNQPQH
TRBJ2-5 | TRBV9 | . | TRBD2 | ASSISTSGMETQY
TRBJ1-1 | TRBV5-1 | . | TRBD1 | ASSSAGTGFWGPDPEAF
TRBJ2-1 | TRBV11-2 | . | TRBD2 | ASSLGSLWGLASREQF
TRBJ1-1 | TRBV19 | . | . | ASSIDLSEAF
TRBJ2-7 | TRBV19 | . | TRBD1 | ASSGDRDRRSEQY
TRBJ1-4 | TRBV7-2 | . | . | ASSSAPRQNEKLF
TRBJ2-1 | TRBV6-8 | . | TRBD1 | AISKKGATYNEQF
TRBJ2-3 | TRBV28 | . | TRBD1 | ASSFLLPGQTTDTQY
TRBJ1-5 | TRBV7-8 | . | TRBD1 | ASSPGGQGEDQPQH
TRBJ2-7 | TRBV5-1 | . | TRBD2 | ASSLSSGSRYEQY
TRBJ1-1 | TRBV29-1 | . | . | SVQAGGTEAF
TRBJ2-7 | TRBV7-6 | . | . | ASSLADRSSYEQY
TRBJ2-7 | TRBV4-3 | . | . | ASSQVRGMEQY
TRBJ2-1 | TRBV7-9 | once | . | ASSFPQNRVLSYNEQF
TRBJ1-1 | TRBV9 | . | . | ASSVGSGVENTEAF
TRBJ1-2 | TRBV27 | . | . | ASSTAPGDGYT
TRBJ2-7 | TRBV18 | . | TRBD1 | ASSPRTGNEQY
TRBJ2-1 | TRBV5-1 | . | . | ASSPTPTQVRF
TRBJ2-1 | TRBV5-4 | . | . | ASSLRQINEQF
TRBJ2-1 | TRBV18 | . | . | ASSPWDNNEQF
TRBJ1-6 | TRBV9 | . | . | ASSVSGSDSPLH
TRBJ2-7 | TRBV18 | . | TRBD2 | ASSPGRGAYEQY
TRBJ2-5 | TRBV5-1 | . | TRBD1 | ASSWTGDETQY
TRBJ1-1 | TRBV4-2 | . | . | ASSVKTLMNTEAF
TRBJ1-1 | TRBV25-1 | few | . | ASRQDMNTEAF
TRBJ1-5 | TRBV2 | . | . | ASSGESNQPQH
TRBJ2-7 | TRBV10-2 | . | TRBD2 | ASSELGGFAYEQY
TRBJ1-4 | TRBV5-4 | . | TRBD1 | ASSQTGGGEKLF
TRBJ2-3 | TRBV2 | . | TRBD1 | ASTRGGLGADTQY
TRBJ1-4 | TRBV5-4 | . | . | ASSLTVNNEKLF